This is a list of T cell receptor beta chains from one sample in a study of blood T cells in healthy people across ages. TCRdb recomputed calls from the 5' RACE reads with MiXCR, one row per CDR3 protein. The data contain 1.5 million or so distinct CDR3 sequences, roughly two fifths of them singletons. The specimen was blood. The receptors derive from a woman younger than 30 in good health. Each CDR3 is given with its conserved first and last residue. D genes are given only for firm matches. A row's size may be missing; if present it is once, few, many or a size class.

V	D	J	size	CDR3	DNA
TRBV7-2	TRBD2	TRBJ2-7	-	CASRLRTSGSYNEQYF	TGTGCCAGCAGACTACGGACTAGCGGATCCTACAATGAGCAGTACTTC
TRBV20-1	-	TRBJ1-5	-	CSVVGGNQPQHF	TGCAGTGTCGTCGGGGGCAATCAGCCCCAGCATTTT
TRBV4-3	TRBD2	TRBJ2-7	few	CASSQASGGAPYEQYF	TGCGCCAGCAGCCAGGCTAGCGGGGGGGCCCCCTACGAGCAGTACTTC
TRBV7-9	-	TRBJ2-7	-	CASSVPGISYEQYF	TGTGCCAGCAGCGTCCCGGGAATATCCTACGAGCAGTACTTC
TRBV6-5	TRBD2	TRBJ2-3	few	CASSSSGGAAAQYF	TGTGCCAGCAGTTCCAGCGGGGGGGCGGCTGCGCAGTATTTT
TRBV6-2/TRBV6-3	-	TRBJ2-7	-	CASSYGQLVYEQYF	TGTGCCAGCAGTTACGGTCAGTTAGTCTACGAGCAGTACTTC
TRBV20-1	TRBD2	TRBJ2-7	few	CSARVGGRVYEQYF	TGCAGTGCTAGAGTCGGTGGGAGGGTTTACGAGCAGTACTTC
TRBV6-2/TRBV6-3	-	TRBJ2-2	few	CASLSGWNTGELFF	TGTGCCAGCTTAAGCGGGTGGAACACCGGGGAGCTGTTTTTT
TRBV20-1	-	TRBJ2-7	-	CSARDPSRETYEQYF	TGCAGTGCTAGAGATCCATCTCGGGAAACCTACGAGCAGTACTTC
TRBV20-1	TRBD2	TRBJ2-3	-	CSARDGTGLGTDTQYF	TGCAGTGCTAGAGATGGGACGGGACTAGGAACAGATACGCAGTATTTT
TRBV7-3	TRBD1	TRBJ2-1	-	CASSLTGQGDYEQFF	TGTGCCAGCAGCTTAACGGGACAGGGCGACTATGAGCAGTTCTTC
TRBV20-1	-	TRBJ1-3	-	CSAREGFLGNTIYF	TGCAGTGCTAGAGAGGGGTTCTTAGGAAACACCATATATTTT
TRBV5-1	-	TRBJ2-7	-	CAIQPLSDRPYNEQYF	TGCGCCATCCAACCCCTCAGCGACAGGCCCTACAATGAGCAGTACTTC
TRBV12-3/TRBV12-4	-	TRBJ1-5	-	CASRTQSNQPQHF	TGTGCCAGCAGGACACAGAGCAATCAGCCCCAGCATTTT
TRBV4-1	TRBD1	TRBJ1-1	-	CASSHRDRVMNTEAFF	TGCGCCAGCAGCCACCGGGACAGAGTAATGAACACTGAAGCTTTCTTT
TRBV24-1	-	TRBJ2-3	many	CATGAKESTDTQYF	TGTGCCACCGGCGCGAAGGAGAGCACAGATACGCAGTATTTT
TRBV20-1	-	TRBJ1-1	once	CSARVPRVSSTEAFF	TGCAGTGCTAGAGTTCCTAGGGTATCGAGCACTGAAGCTTTCTTT
TRBV6-2/TRBV6-3	-	TRBJ2-3	few	CASSYPSLAIWTDTQYF	TGTGCCAGCAGTTACCCCTCGCTAGCGATTTGGACAGATACGCAGTATTTT
TRBV29-1	-	TRBJ2-7	-	CSVIGGNSYEQYF	TGCAGCGTCATAGGAGGAAATTCCTACGAGCAGTACTTC
TRBV20-1	-	TRBJ2-7	few	CSASSLERSGYEQYF	TGCAGTGCATCGAGTTTGGAACGGAGCGGTTACGAGCAGTACTTC
TRBV3-1	-	TRBJ1-3	-	CASSRTGQPSGNTIYF	TGTGCCAGCAGCCGAACCGGACAGCCCTCTGGAAACACCATATATTTT
TRBV4-3	-	TRBJ1-2	few	CASSRGEGGTNYGYTF	TGCGCCAGCAGCCGTGGGGAGGGAGGAACTAACTATGGCTACACCTTC
TRBV13	-	TRBJ1-2	-	CASSLAAGVYGHTF	TGTGCCAGCAGCTTAGCGGCAGGGGTCTATGGCCACACCTTC
TRBV4-1	TRBD2	TRBJ2-5	few	CASSQNSGPRETQYF	TGCGCCAGCAGCCAAAATAGCGGGCCCAGGGAGACCCAGTACTTC
TRBV29-1	TRBD2	TRBJ2-3	-	CSIFPRTSGSDTQYF	TGCAGCATTTTTCCCCGGACTAGCGGGTCAGATACGCAGTATTTT
TRBV28	-	TRBJ1-2	-	CASSLIPLGYGYTF	TGTGCCAGCAGTTTGATCCCCCTGGGCTATGGCTACACCTTC
TRBV4-1	-	TRBJ2-7	-	CASSQVANNEQYF	TGCGCCAGCAGCCAAGTAGCCAACAACGAGCAGTACTTC
TRBV5-1	-	TRBJ2-5	-	CASSLSPGEETQYF	TGCGCCAGCAGCTTGAGTCCGGGGGAAGAGACCCAGTACTTC
TRBV5-6	TRBD1	TRBJ2-7	-	CASSLWDRPYEQYF	TGTGCCAGCAGCTTGTGGGACAGGCCCTACGAGCAGTACTTC
TRBV7-2	-	TRBJ1-1	-	CASSLVSNRANTEAFF	TGTGCCAGCAGCCTAGTAAGTAACAGGGCGAACACTGAAGCTTTCTTT
TRBV27	-	TRBJ2-1	-	CASSLPGDLARNEQFF	TGTGCCAGCAGTTTACCGGGAGACCTAGCTAGGAATGAGCAGTTCTTC